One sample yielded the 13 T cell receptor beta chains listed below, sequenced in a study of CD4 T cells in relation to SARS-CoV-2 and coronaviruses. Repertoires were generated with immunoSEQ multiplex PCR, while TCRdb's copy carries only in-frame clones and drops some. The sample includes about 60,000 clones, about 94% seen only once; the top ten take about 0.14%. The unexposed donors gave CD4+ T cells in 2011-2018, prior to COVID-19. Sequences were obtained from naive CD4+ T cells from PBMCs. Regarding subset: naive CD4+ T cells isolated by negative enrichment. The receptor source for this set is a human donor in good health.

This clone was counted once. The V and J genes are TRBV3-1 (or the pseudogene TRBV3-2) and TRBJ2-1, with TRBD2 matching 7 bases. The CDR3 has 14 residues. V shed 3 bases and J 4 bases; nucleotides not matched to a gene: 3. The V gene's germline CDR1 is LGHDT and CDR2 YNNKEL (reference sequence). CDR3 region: CASSQLAVYNEQFF. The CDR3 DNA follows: TGTGCCAGCAGCCAGCTAGCGGTATACAATGAGCAGTTCTTC.

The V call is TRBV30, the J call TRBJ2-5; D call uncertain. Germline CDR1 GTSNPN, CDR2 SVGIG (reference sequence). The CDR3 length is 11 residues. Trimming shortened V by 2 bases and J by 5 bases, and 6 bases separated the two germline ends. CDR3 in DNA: TGTGCCTGGAGTCCTAAGGAGACCCAGTACTTC. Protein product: CAWSPKETQYF.

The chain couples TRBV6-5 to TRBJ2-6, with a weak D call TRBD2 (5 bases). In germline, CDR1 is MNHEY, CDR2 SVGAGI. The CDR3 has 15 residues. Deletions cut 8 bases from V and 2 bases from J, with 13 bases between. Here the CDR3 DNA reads TGTGCCAGCCGGGGTATGGTCGCTGGGGCCAACGTCCTGACTTTC. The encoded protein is CASRGMVAGANVLTF.

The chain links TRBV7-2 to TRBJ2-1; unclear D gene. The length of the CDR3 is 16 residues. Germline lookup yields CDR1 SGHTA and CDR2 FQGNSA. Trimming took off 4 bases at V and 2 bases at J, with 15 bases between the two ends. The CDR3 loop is CASSYTPANPYNEQFF. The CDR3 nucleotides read TGTGCCAGCAGCTATACTCCGGCAAACCCCTACAATGAGCAGTTCTTC.

CDR3 coding DNA: TGTGCCAGCAACCTACAGGGGGCCGGGGGCGGCAATCAGCCCCAGCATTTT. It specifies CASNLQGAGGGNQPQHF. The V and J genes are TRBV28 and TRBJ1-5; 9 bases fit TRBD1. V shed 7 bases and J 2 bases; nucleotides not matched to a gene: 12. The CDR3 is made up of 17 amino acids. Germline CDR1 is MDHEN and CDR2 is SYDVKM.

Here the CDR3 reads CASSIDLPQGGPYEQYF. The CDR3 DNA sequence: TGTGCCAGTAGTATAGATCTGCCCCAGGGGGGCCCCTACGAGCAGTACTTC. The V call is TRBV19, the J call TRBJ2-7, with a weak D call TRBD1 (7 bases). Trimming removed 0 bases at V and 2 bases at J, with 17 bases between. Germline CDR1 and CDR2: LNHDA and SQIVND (reference sequence). This CDR3 contains 17 residues.

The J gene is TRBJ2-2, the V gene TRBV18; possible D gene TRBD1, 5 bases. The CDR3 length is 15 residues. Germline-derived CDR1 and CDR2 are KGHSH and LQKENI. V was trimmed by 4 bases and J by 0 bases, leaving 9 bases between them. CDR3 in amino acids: CASSLQGANTGELFF. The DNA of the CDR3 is TGTGCCAGCTCACTCCAGGGTGCGAACACCGGGGAGCTGTTTTTT.

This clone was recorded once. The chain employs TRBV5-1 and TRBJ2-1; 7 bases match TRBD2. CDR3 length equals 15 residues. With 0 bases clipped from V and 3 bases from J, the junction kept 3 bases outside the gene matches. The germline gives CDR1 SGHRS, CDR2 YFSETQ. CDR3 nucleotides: TGCGCCAGCAGCTTGGCGGGAGGTGACTACAATGAGCAGTTCTTC. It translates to CASSLAGGDYNEQFF.

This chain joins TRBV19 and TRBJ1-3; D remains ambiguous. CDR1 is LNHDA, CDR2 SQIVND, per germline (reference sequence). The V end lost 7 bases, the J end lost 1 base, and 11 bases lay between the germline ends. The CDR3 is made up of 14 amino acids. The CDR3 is CASMLAPSGNTIYF. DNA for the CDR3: TGTGCCAGTATGCTCGCCCCGTCTGGAAACACCATATATTTT.

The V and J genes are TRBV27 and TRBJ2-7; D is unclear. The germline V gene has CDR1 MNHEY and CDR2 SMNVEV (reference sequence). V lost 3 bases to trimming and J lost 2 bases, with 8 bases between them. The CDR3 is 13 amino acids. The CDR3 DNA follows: TGTGCCAGCAGTTTGAGAGCGACCTACGAGCAGTACTTC. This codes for CASSLRATYEQYF.

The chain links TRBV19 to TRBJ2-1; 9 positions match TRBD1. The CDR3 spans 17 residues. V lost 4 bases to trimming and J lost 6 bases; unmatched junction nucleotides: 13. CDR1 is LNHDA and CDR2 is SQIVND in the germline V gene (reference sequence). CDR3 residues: CASSTPPGTGSVNEQFF. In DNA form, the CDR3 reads TGTGCCAGTAGTACTCCACCCGGGACAGGGAGCGTCAATGAGCAGTTCTTC. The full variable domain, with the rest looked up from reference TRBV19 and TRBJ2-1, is DGGITQSPKYLFRKEGQNVTLSCEQNLNHDAMYWYRQDPGQGLRLIYYSQIVNDFQKGDIAEGYSVSREKKESFPLTVTSAQKNPTAFYLCASSTPPGTGSVNEQFFGPGTRLTVL.

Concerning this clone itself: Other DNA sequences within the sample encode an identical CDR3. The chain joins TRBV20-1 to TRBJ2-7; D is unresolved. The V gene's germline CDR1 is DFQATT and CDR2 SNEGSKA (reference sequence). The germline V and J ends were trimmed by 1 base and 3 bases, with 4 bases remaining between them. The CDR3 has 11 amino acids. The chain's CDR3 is CSARVSYEQYF. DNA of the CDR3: TGCAGTGCTAGAGTCAGCTACGAGCAGTACTTC.

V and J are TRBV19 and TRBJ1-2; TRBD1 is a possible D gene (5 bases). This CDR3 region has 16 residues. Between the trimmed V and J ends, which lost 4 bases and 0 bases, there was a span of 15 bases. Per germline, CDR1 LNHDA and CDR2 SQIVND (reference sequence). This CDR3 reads CASSKGRDVTNYGYTF. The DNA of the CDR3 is TGTGCCAGTAGTAAAGGACGGGACGTAACTAACTATGGCTACACCTTC.